This T cell receptor (beta chain) was obtained from a study of T cell changes during pregnancy in multiple sclerosis. Sequenced by immunoSEQ multiplex PCR; TCRdb stores in-frame clones only, minus some. The sample carries about 89,000 clones, around 94% recorded once. Germline trimming cut 6 bases from V and 8 bases from J; bases unmatched to any gene: 11. CDR1 is LNHNV, CDR2 YYDKDF, per germline (reference sequence). The CDR3 is 15 residues long. The receptor was isolated from a female donor with multiple sclerosis, enrolled in a pregnancy study. This chain joins TRBV15 and TRBJ2-1; 9 nucleotides line up with TRBD1. The starting material was peripheral blood, obtained in the third trimester of pregnancy. CDR3 sequence (DNA): TGTGCCACCAGTATTCCCGGGACAGGGCTCCATGAGCAGTTCTTC. It encodes CATSIPGTGLHEQFF. The complete variable domain, with remaining parts taken from reference TRBV15 and TRBJ2-1, reads DAMVIQNPRYQVTQFGKPVTLSCSQTLNHNVMYWYQQKSSQAPKLLFHYYDKDFNNEADTPDNFQSRRPNTSFCFLDIRSPGLGDTAMYLCATSIPGTGLHEQFFGPGTRLTVL.